A selection of T cell receptor beta chains follows, all from one sample in a study of blood T cells in healthy people across ages. TCRdb used MiXCR to reprocess the 5' RACE reads, holding one entry per CDR3 protein. The sample yields about 620,000 distinct CDR3 sequences, roughly 21% seen once. Sequenced material: blood. The origin of the receptors is a man aged 70 or older in good health. CDR3s include the opening cysteine and the closing phenylalanine or tryptophan. The D gene is left open where the match is weak. Rows give clone size only sometimes, using once, few, many, or a class for an expanded clone.

CASSHGDSGSYEQYF	TGTGCCAGCAGCCACGGCGACAGCGGATCCTACGAGCAGTACTTC	NA	NA	TRBV7-2	TRBJ2-7
CASGTEKYNSPLHF	TGTGCCTCAGGGACAGAAAAGTATAATTCACCCCTCCACTTT	NA	TRBD1	TRBV10-3	TRBJ1-6
CASSGTGLSTDTQYF	TGCGCCAGCAGCGGGACAGGGCTAAGCACAGATACGCAGTATTTT	NA	TRBD1	TRBV7-3	TRBJ2-3
CASSFTGTRGAQYF	TGTGCCAGCAGCTTCACCGGGACCCGCGGGGCCCAGTACTTC	NA	NA	TRBV7-9	TRBJ2-5
CASSSMGQNYNEQFF	TGCGCCAGCAGCTCGATGGGACAAAACTACAATGAGCAGTTCTTC	NA	NA	TRBV5-1	TRBJ2-1
CASSLTPGQGFGANVLTF	TGTGCCAGCAGCTTAACACCGGGACAGGGTTTTGGGGCCAACGTCCTGACTTTC	NA	TRBD1	TRBV7-3	TRBJ2-6
CASSSQQTGSLKETQYF	TGTGCCAGCAGTTCCCAACAGACAGGGTCCCTTAAAGAGACCCAGTACTTC	few	TRBD1	TRBV12-3/TRBV12-4	TRBJ2-5
CASRTWTGQETQYF	TGTGCCAGCCGCACCTGGACGGGACAAGAGACCCAGTACTTC	NA	NA	TRBV27	TRBJ2-5
CASRFRGGETQYF	TGTGCCAGCAGGTTCAGGGGCGGGGAGACCCAGTACTTC	few	NA	TRBV11-2	TRBJ2-5
CASSSGGHEQYF	TGTGCCAGCAGTTCGGGGGGCCACGAGCAGTACTTC	few	NA	TRBV6-2/TRBV6-3	TRBJ2-7
CASSQDPASTDTQYF	TGTGCCAGCAGCCAAGATCCAGCTAGCACAGATACGCAGTATTTT	NA	NA	TRBV3-1	TRBJ2-3
CASSLADGNQPQHF	TGCGCCAGCAGCCTAGCGGACGGGAATCAGCCCCAGCATTTT	NA	NA	TRBV4-3	TRBJ1-5
CASSALQGLYEQYF	TGTGCCAGTAGTGCCCTACAGGGACTCTACGAGCAGTACTTC	NA	NA	TRBV19	TRBJ2-7
CASSQVIAGQDTQYF	TGCGCCAGCAGCCAAGTAATAGCGGGTCAAGATACGCAGTATTTT	few	TRBD2	TRBV4-1	TRBJ2-3
CASSQDLVLAGTDTQYF	TGCGCCAGCAGCCAAGATTTAGTGCTAGCGGGAACAGATACGCAGTATTTT	NA	TRBD2	TRBV4-3	TRBJ2-3
CASSDSVPEAFF	TGTGCCAGCAGTGATTCGGTGCCTGAAGCTTTCTTT	NA	NA	TRBV6-1	TRBJ1-1
CASSLDLGGLGTDTQYF	TGCGCCAGCAGCTTGGATCTGGGCGGGCTAGGAACAGATACGCAGTATTTT	NA	NA	TRBV5-1	TRBJ2-3
CASSPDRKNTGELFF	TGTGCCAGCAGCCCGGACAGGAAGAACACCGGGGAGCTGTTTTTT	few	TRBD1	TRBV11-2	TRBJ2-2
CASSDPGLAGGPGTQYF	TGCGCCAGCAGCGACCCGGGACTAGCGGGAGGGCCGGGTACGCAGTATTTT	few	TRBD2	TRBV4-3	TRBJ2-3
CASSSRLAGGAYEQYF	TGTGCCAGCAGCTCCAGACTAGCGGGAGGCGCCTACGAGCAGTACTTC	NA	TRBD2	TRBV3-1	TRBJ2-7
CASSGPGGPTDTQYF	TGTGCCAGCAGCGGCCCCGGGGGCCCCACAGATACGCAGTATTTT	many	NA	TRBV14	TRBJ2-3
CSASPGLAGVGETQYF	TGCAGTGCTAGCCCGGGACTAGCGGGAGTAGGCGAGACCCAGTACTTC	NA	TRBD2	TRBV20-1	TRBJ2-5
CATSDSAQGSEQYF	TGTGCCACCAGTGATTCAGCACAGGGGTCCGAGCAGTACTTC	NA	TRBD1	TRBV24-1	TRBJ2-7
CASAEGPAGGQNEQFF	TGTGCCAGCGCCGAAGGACCAGCGGGAGGTCAGAATGAGCAGTTCTTC	few	TRBD2	TRBV6-1	TRBJ2-1
CASSFRAGPYEQYF	TGTGCCAGCAGCTTCCGGGCCGGGCCCTACGAGCAGTACTTC	NA	NA	TRBV7-9	TRBJ2-7
CASSPLAHFGTEAFF	TGTGCCAGCAGCCCTTTAGCGCATTTCGGCACTGAAGCTTTCTTT	NA	NA	TRBV14	TRBJ1-1
CATFGQGENEQYF	TGTGCCACCTTCGGGCAGGGCGAGAACGAGCAGTACTTC	few	NA	TRBV24-1	TRBJ2-7
CASSQGAGRGSGNEQFF	TGCGCCAGCAGCCAAGGAGCGGGTAGGGGGTCTGGCAATGAGCAGTTCTTC	NA	NA	TRBV4-3	TRBJ2-1
CASRVTSETGELFF	TGTGCCAGCAGGGTGACTAGCGAGACCGGGGAGCTGTTTTTT	NA	TRBD2	TRBV6-6	TRBJ2-2
CATSDSPTKGTQYF	TGTGCCACCAGTGATTCCCCTACAAAAGGGACCCAGTACTTC	many	NA	TRBV24-1	TRBJ2-5
CSARVGGLEQYF	TGCAGTGCTAGGGTGGGGGGGCTTGAGCAGTACTTC	few	NA	TRBV20-1	TRBJ2-7
CASNSRGTRETQYF	TGTGCCAGTAACTCCAGGGGGACCCGCGAGACCCAGTACTTC	NA	TRBD1	TRBV19	TRBJ2-5
CSAMDRDTDTQYF	TGCAGTGCTATGGACAGGGACACAGATACGCAGTATTTT	few	TRBD1	TRBV20-1	TRBJ2-3
CSIADRNLGNQPQHF	TGCAGCATTGCCGACAGGAACCTTGGCAATCAGCCCCAGCATTTT	few	NA	TRBV29-1	TRBJ1-5
CAISESKMQETQYF	TGTGCCATCAGTGAGTCAAAGATGCAAGAGACCCAGTACTTC	few	NA	TRBV10-3	TRBJ2-5
CASNTGTKAYREQFF	TGTGCCAGCAACACCGGGACAAAGGCCTACAGAGAGCAGTTCTTC	NA	NA	TRBV27	TRBJ2-1
CASSNRFQETQYF	TGTGCCAGCAGTAACAGGTTCCAAGAGACCCAGTACTTC	few	NA	TRBV12-3/TRBV12-4	TRBJ2-5
CASSSNGGGYNEQFF	TGCGCCAGCAGCTCCAACGGGGGAGGGTACAATGAGCAGTTCTTC	NA	TRBD2	TRBV5-1	TRBJ2-1
CASSGTSGVSSYNEQFF	TGCGCCAGCTCCGGGACTAGCGGGGTGAGCTCCTACAATGAGCAGTTCTTC	NA	TRBD2	TRBV10-1	TRBJ2-1
CASGTGGLTNSQETQYF	TGTGCCAGCGGAACGGGGGGACTAACGAATTCTCAAGAGACCCAGTACTTC	NA	TRBD2	TRBV6-2/TRBV6-3	TRBJ2-5
CASSENVGQGNEQFF	TGTGCCAGCAGTGAAAATGTTGGGCAGGGCAATGAGCAGTTCTTC	NA	NA	TRBV2	TRBJ2-1
CSVSGTGGPEAFF	TGCAGCGTCTCCGGGACAGGGGGGCCTGAAGCTTTCTTT	NA	TRBD1	TRBV29-1	TRBJ1-1
CSAHSGSQETQYF	TGCAGTGCCCATAGCGGATCCCAAGAGACCCAGTACTTC	few	NA	TRBV20-1	TRBJ2-5
CASSQTGGARNGYTF	TGTGCCAGCAGTCAAACAGGGGGCGCACGGAATGGCTACACCTTC	NA	TRBD1	TRBV12-3/TRBV12-4	TRBJ1-2
CASSLPIQNTGELFF	TGTGCCAGCAGTCTCCCGATACAGAACACCGGGGAGCTGTTTTTT	NA	NA	TRBV28	TRBJ2-2
CSMTGRSLPDTQYF	TGCAGCATGACAGGGAGATCCCTCCCAGATACGCAGTATTTT	once	TRBD1	TRBV29-1	TRBJ2-3
CASSQARPTYNEQFF	TGTGCCAGCAGCCAAGCCCGTCCGACCTACAATGAGCAGTTCTTC	few	NA	TRBV3-1	TRBJ2-1
CASSVVSGKETQYF	TGTGCCAGCAGCGTAGTTTCTGGGAAAGAGACCCAGTACTTC	NA	NA	TRBV9	TRBJ2-5
CASSLVFGDTAEQYF	TGTGCCAGCAGCTTAGTATTTGGGGACACAGCCGAGCAGTACTTC	once	NA	TRBV11-1	TRBJ2-7
CASSQSSRGPNYGYTF	TGCGCCAGCAGTCAATCGAGCCGGGGACCCAACTATGGCTACACCTTC	few	NA	TRBV23-1	TRBJ1-2
CATSRGVTGDYERYF	TGTGCCACCAGCAGAGGCGTGACAGGGGACTACGAGCGGTACTTC	few	NA	TRBV15	TRBJ2-7
CASSPPGTYYNEQFF	TGTGCCAGCAGCCCCCCCGGGACATATTACAATGAGCAGTTCTTC	few	NA	TRBV7-9	TRBJ2-1
CASSLGSRSGAKDTQYF	TGTGCCAGCAGCTTGGGGTCTAGGAGCGGGGCGAAAGATACGCAGTATTTT	NA	TRBD2	TRBV5-6	TRBJ2-3